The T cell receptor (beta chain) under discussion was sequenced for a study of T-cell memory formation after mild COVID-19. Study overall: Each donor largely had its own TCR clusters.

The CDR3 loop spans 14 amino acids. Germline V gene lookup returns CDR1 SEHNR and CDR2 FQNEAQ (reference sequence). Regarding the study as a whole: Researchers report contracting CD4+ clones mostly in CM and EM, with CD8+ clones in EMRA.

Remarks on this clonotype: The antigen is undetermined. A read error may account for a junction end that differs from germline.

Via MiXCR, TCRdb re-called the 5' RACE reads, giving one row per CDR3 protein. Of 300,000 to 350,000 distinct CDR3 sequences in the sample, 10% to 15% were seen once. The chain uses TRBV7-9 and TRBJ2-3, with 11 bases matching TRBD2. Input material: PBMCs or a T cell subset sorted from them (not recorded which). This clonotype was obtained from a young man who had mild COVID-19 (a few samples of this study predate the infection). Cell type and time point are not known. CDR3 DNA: TGTGCCAGCAGCATAGCGGGGGGGCAGGATACGCAGTATTTT. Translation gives CASSIAGGQDTQYF.